Listed below are T cell receptor beta chains from one sample, sequenced in a study of T cell responses to AZD1222 COVID-19 vaccine. Libraries were prepared by immunoSEQ multiplex PCR; TCRdb keeps only in-frame clonotypes and omits some of them. The table records roughly 45,000 clones, 65% to 80% of them present only once. Sequenced here: peripheral blood, sampled on day 0 of AZD1222 vaccination. Receptors were obtained from an adult in good health. The CDR3 runs from the conserved cysteine through the conserved F or W. D genes are given only for firm matches. The size entry is marked missing in some rows and otherwise reads once, few, many or a size class.

abundance: NA; d_gene: TRBD1; j_gene: TRBJ2-3; v_gene: TRBV5-1; CDR3aa: CASSMGQGSTDTQYF; CDR3nt: TGCGCCAGCAGCATGGGACAGGGGAGCACAGATACGCAGTATTTT
abundance: once; d_gene: NA; j_gene: TRBJ2-1; v_gene: TRBV7-2; CDR3aa: CASSFLMGSYNEQFF; CDR3nt: TGTGCCAGCAGCTTTTTGATGGGATCCTACAATGAGCAGTTCTTC
abundance: NA; d_gene: NA; j_gene: TRBJ2-1; v_gene: TRBV11-2; CDR3aa: CASSLGSEGNEQFF; CDR3nt: TGTGCCAGCAGCTTGGGCAGCGAGGGGAATGAGCAGTTCTTC
abundance: NA; d_gene: NA; j_gene: TRBJ2-5; v_gene: TRBV18; CDR3aa: CASSPRRGETQYF; CDR3nt: TGTGCCAGCTCCCCACGTAGGGGTGAGACCCAGTACTTC
abundance: NA; d_gene: TRBD2; j_gene: TRBJ2-7; v_gene: TRBV7-2; CDR3aa: CASSSGTSGSYEQYF; CDR3nt: TGTGCCAGCAGCTCGGGGACTAGCGGGAGCTACGAGCAGTACTTC
abundance: NA; d_gene: NA; j_gene: TRBJ1-2; v_gene: TRBV3-1/TRBV3-2; CDR3aa: CASSHASRGDNGYTF; CDR3nt: TGTGCCAGCAGCCATGCGAGCAGGGGTGACAACGGCTACACCTTC
abundance: NA; d_gene: NA; j_gene: TRBJ1-2; v_gene: TRBV6-5; CDR3aa: CASKRDQYGYTF; CDR3nt: TGTGCCAGCAAGAGGGACCAATATGGCTACACCTTC
abundance: NA; d_gene: TRBD2; j_gene: TRBJ2-6; v_gene: TRBV10-3; CDR3aa: CAISSGSGGPGANVLTF; CDR3nt: TGTGCCATCAGTTCGGGCAGCGGGGGTCCAGGGGCCAACGTCCTGACTTTC
abundance: few; d_gene: NA; j_gene: TRBJ1-1; v_gene: TRBV4-2; CDR3aa: CASSQVGSENTEAFF; CDR3nt: TGTGCCAGCAGCCAAGTGGGCAGTGAGAACACTGAAGCTTTCTTT
abundance: NA; d_gene: NA; j_gene: TRBJ2-5; v_gene: TRBV5-1; CDR3aa: CASSWQSGTETQYF; CDR3nt: TGCGCCAGCAGCTGGCAATCAGGGACCGAGACCCAGTACTTC
abundance: few; d_gene: NA; j_gene: TRBJ2-1; v_gene: TRBV29-1; CDR3aa: CSVEDKQGATYGSEQFF; CDR3nt: TGCAGCGTTGAAGATAAACAGGGCGCTACCTATGGAAGTGAGCAGTTCTTC
abundance: NA; d_gene: NA; j_gene: TRBJ2-4; v_gene: TRBV28; CDR3aa: CASIAEPLAKNIQYF; CDR3nt: TGTGCCAGCATAGCAGAGCCTCTAGCCAAAAACATTCAGTACTTC
abundance: NA; d_gene: NA; j_gene: TRBJ1-4; v_gene: TRBV19; CDR3aa: CASKTRAANEKLFF; CDR3nt: TGTGCCAGTAAAACAAGGGCGGCTAATGAAAAACTGTTTTTT
abundance: NA; d_gene: NA; j_gene: TRBJ1-6; v_gene: TRBV6-6; CDR3aa: CASTRDRPSASPLHF; CDR3nt: TGTGCCAGCACCCGAGACAGGCCCTCCGCATCACCCCTCCACTTT
abundance: once; d_gene: NA; j_gene: TRBJ2-2; v_gene: TRBV7-9; CDR3aa: CASSWGGNTGELFF; CDR3nt: TGTGCCAGCAGCTGGGGAGGGAACACCGGGGAGCTGTTTTTT
abundance: NA; d_gene: TRBD1; j_gene: TRBJ2-7; v_gene: TRBV6-2/TRBV6-3; CDR3aa: CASSSLGTVASYEQYF; CDR3nt: TGTGCCAGCAGCTCCCTGGGGACAGTAGCTAGCTACGAGCAGTACTTC
abundance: NA; d_gene: NA; j_gene: TRBJ1-1; v_gene: TRBV10-2; CDR3aa: CASRLGQNTEAFF; CDR3nt: TGCGCCAGCAGGTTGGGACAGAACACTGAAGCTTTCTTT
abundance: few; d_gene: NA; j_gene: TRBJ2-1; v_gene: TRBV10-3; CDR3aa: CAISERERQFF; CDR3nt: TGTGCCATCAGTGAGCGGGAGCGGCAGTTCTTC
abundance: NA; d_gene: TRBD2; j_gene: TRBJ2-1; v_gene: TRBV19; CDR3aa: CASIDIGGKSGRARYNEQFF; CDR3nt: TGTGCCAGTATCGATATAGGGGGGAAGAGCGGGAGAGCGCGGTACAATGAGCAGTTCTTC
abundance: NA; d_gene: NA; j_gene: TRBJ1-3; v_gene: TRBV3-1/TRBV3-2; CDR3aa: CASSQVIGGNTIYF; CDR3nt: TGTGCCAGCAGCCAAGTGATTGGGGGAAACACCATATATTTT
abundance: once; d_gene: NA; j_gene: TRBJ2-5; v_gene: TRBV2; CDR3aa: CASSVTGFRETQYF; CDR3nt: TGTGCCAGCAGTGTTACAGGGTTTAGAGAGACCCAGTACTTC
abundance: NA; d_gene: TRBD1; j_gene: TRBJ1-2; v_gene: TRBV5-4; CDR3aa: CASSPGTTGVYGYTF; CDR3nt: TGTGCCAGCAGCCCGGGAACCACAGGGGTCTATGGCTACACCTTC
abundance: NA; d_gene: TRBD2; j_gene: TRBJ2-1; v_gene: TRBV11-2; CDR3aa: CATTSGGPWEQFF; CDR3nt: TGTGCCACGACTTCGGGGGGGCCCTGGGAGCAGTTCTTC
abundance: NA; d_gene: NA; j_gene: TRBJ2-5; v_gene: TRBV18; CDR3aa: CASSPNQETQYF; CDR3nt: TGTGCCAGCTCACCAAACCAAGAGACCCAGTACTTC
abundance: NA; d_gene: NA; j_gene: TRBJ2-1; v_gene: TRBV2; CDR3aa: CASSEQQGGRVEQFF; CDR3nt: TGTGCCAGCAGTGAACAACAGGGAGGGCGTGTTGAGCAGTTCTTC
abundance: once; d_gene: NA; j_gene: TRBJ2-7; v_gene: TRBV7-2; CDR3aa: CASSLASRDEQYF; CDR3nt: TGTGCCAGCAGCTTAGCATCCAGGGACGAGCAGTACTTC
abundance: NA; d_gene: NA; j_gene: TRBJ2-7; v_gene: TRBV19; CDR3aa: CASSFGQTYEQYF; CDR3nt: TGTGCCAGTAGTTTCGGACAGACCTACGAGCAGTACTTC
abundance: NA; d_gene: TRBD2; j_gene: TRBJ2-2; v_gene: TRBV10-2; CDR3aa: CASSRHGLGREVGGELFF; CDR3nt: TGCGCCAGCAGTCGCCATGGACTAGGCAGGGAAGTCGGCGGGGAGCTGTTTTTT
abundance: NA; d_gene: NA; j_gene: TRBJ2-7; v_gene: TRBV20-1; CDR3aa: CSARTQHEQYF; CDR3nt: TGCAGTGCTAGGACCCAGCACGAGCAGTACTTC
abundance: NA; d_gene: NA; j_gene: TRBJ2-2; v_gene: TRBV27; CDR3aa: CASSGNRGLHTGELFF; CDR3nt: TGTGCCAGCAGTGGCAATCGGGGGCTGCACACCGGGGAGCTGTTTTTT
abundance: NA; d_gene: TRBD1; j_gene: TRBJ1-3; v_gene: TRBV10-3; CDR3aa: CAISESGQGDGNTIYF; CDR3nt: TGTGCCATCAGTGAGTCGGGACAGGGGGATGGAAACACCATATATTTT
abundance: NA; d_gene: TRBD2; j_gene: TRBJ2-7; v_gene: TRBV27; CDR3aa: CASSLEPLAGGYEQYF; CDR3nt: TGTGCCAGCAGTTTAGAGCCACTAGCGGGAGGCTACGAGCAGTACTTC
abundance: NA; d_gene: NA; j_gene: TRBJ2-1; v_gene: TRBV19; CDR3aa: CASSTLEGAQFF; CDR3nt: TGTGCCAGTAGTACCCTGGAGGGTGCGCAGTTCTTC
abundance: NA; d_gene: TRBD1; j_gene: TRBJ1-2; v_gene: TRBV3-1/TRBV3-2; CDR3aa: CASSQAQGIYGYTF; CDR3nt: TGTGCCAGCAGCCAGGCACAGGGGATCTATGGCTACACCTTC
abundance: NA; d_gene: NA; j_gene: TRBJ2-1; v_gene: TRBV19; CDR3aa: CASSKTSTNNEQFF; CDR3nt: TGTGCCAGTAGTAAGACGTCGACTAACAATGAGCAGTTCTTC
abundance: few; d_gene: NA; j_gene: TRBJ2-1; v_gene: TRBV15; CDR3aa: CATSRDARLSGDEQFF; CDR3nt: TGTGCCACCAGCAGAGACGCCCGGCTGAGTGGGGATGAGCAGTTCTTC
abundance: NA; d_gene: TRBD1; j_gene: TRBJ2-1; v_gene: TRBV7-3; CDR3aa: CASSSPGQAYNEQFF; CDR3nt: TGTGCCAGCAGCTCCCCGGGACAGGCCTACAATGAGCAGTTCTTC
abundance: NA; d_gene: NA; j_gene: TRBJ1-4; v_gene: TRBV7-2; CDR3aa: CASSQTRAKSLFF; CDR3nt: TGTGCCAGCAGCCAAACCAGGGCGAAGTCACTGTTTTTT
abundance: once; d_gene: TRBD2; j_gene: TRBJ2-3; v_gene: TRBV4-1; CDR3aa: CASSQDLLAGGRRDTQYF; CDR3nt: TGCGCCAGCAGCCAAGACTTACTAGCGGGGGGGCGGAGAGATACGCAGTATTTT
abundance: few; d_gene: TRBD1; j_gene: TRBJ2-2; v_gene: TRBV7-2; CDR3aa: CASSPRDRGNTGELFF; CDR3nt: TGTGCCAGCAGCCCCCGGGACAGGGGGAACACCGGGGAGCTGTTTTTT
abundance: NA; d_gene: NA; j_gene: TRBJ2-7; v_gene: TRBV18; CDR3aa: CASSPAASYEQYF; CDR3nt: TGTGCCAGCTCACCAGCGGCCTCCTACGAGCAGTACTTC
abundance: few; d_gene: TRBD1; j_gene: TRBJ1-5; v_gene: TRBV18; CDR3aa: CASSPRAGGADQPQHF; CDR3nt: TGTGCCAGCTCACCCAGGGCAGGGGGCGCCGATCAGCCCCAGCATTTT
abundance: NA; d_gene: TRBD1; j_gene: TRBJ1-1; v_gene: TRBV7-9; CDR3aa: CASRRTGVNTEAFF; CDR3nt: TGTGCCAGCAGGAGAACAGGGGTGAACACTGAAGCTTTCTTT
abundance: NA; d_gene: TRBD1; j_gene: TRBJ1-4; v_gene: TRBV28; CDR3aa: CASNRGDNEKLFF; CDR3nt: TGTGCCAGCAACAGGGGGGATAATGAAAAACTGTTTTTT
abundance: NA; d_gene: TRBD1; j_gene: TRBJ1-5; v_gene: TRBV7-2; CDR3aa: CASSLARQGNQPQHF; CDR3nt: TGTGCCAGCAGCTTAGCCCGACAGGGGAATCAGCCCCAGCATTTT
abundance: NA; d_gene: NA; j_gene: TRBJ2-6; v_gene: TRBV11-1; CDR3aa: CASRPSGANVLTF; CDR3nt: TGTGCCAGCAGGCCCTCTGGGGCCAACGTCCTGACTTTC